This is a list of T cell receptor beta chains from one sample in a study of a mutant IDH1 vaccine in newly diagnosed glioma. Generated by immunoSEQ multiplex PCR, the TCRdb table keeps only in-frame clones and is missing some. The sample carries more than 35,000 clones, 60% to 75% recorded once. Antigen specificity for these receptors is unknown. The sequences come from PBMCs, collected from a glioma patient whose treatment included an IDH1 peptide vaccine. All receptors derive from a man aged 35 to 55 with glioma. Both conserved end residues are part of each CDR3. Fields, in order: clone size, J gene, D gene, V gene, CDR3 length, CDR3 protein, CDR3 DNA. D genes are given only for firm matches. Size tells how often a clone was seen (once, few, many) or the class of an expanded clone, and some rows leave it out.

>.|TRBJ2-3|.|TRBV28|13
CASSLPTADTQYF
TGTGCCAGCAGTTTACCCACGGCAGATACGCAGTATTTT
>.|TRBJ2-3|.|TRBV6-5|14
CASRRGLRTDTQYF
TGTGCCAGCAGAAGGGGCCTCCGCACAGATACGCAGTATTTT
>.|TRBJ2-2|.|TRBV6-4|14
CASSDSLTTGELFF
TGTGCCAGCAGTGACTCCCTAACAACCGGGGAGCTGTTTTTT
>few|TRBJ1-5|.|TRBV29-1|13
CSVARGSNQPQHF
TGCAGCGTTGCAAGGGGAAGCAATCAGCCCCAGCATTTT
>few|TRBJ2-6|.|TRBV7-9|13
CASSLVEANVLTF
TGTGCCAGCAGCTTGGTTGAGGCCAACGTCCTGACTTTC
>.|TRBJ1-1|.|TRBV14|14
CASSQAGMNTEAFF
TGTGCCAGCAGCCAAGCTGGTATGAACACTGAAGCTTTCTTT
>.|TRBJ1-2|.|TRBV6-1|15
CASSGLEQDHYGYTF
TGTGCCAGCAGCGGACTGGAACAGGACCACTATGGCTACACCTTC
>.|TRBJ1-2|TRBD1|TRBV4-3|17
CASSHGRQGAFNYGYTF
TGCGCCAGCAGCCACGGGAGACAGGGGGCTTTCAACTATGGCTACACCTTC
>.|TRBJ2-2|.|TRBV6-1|12
CASRNTRGELFF
TGTGCCAGCAGGAACACTCGCGGGGAGCTGTTTTTT
>.|TRBJ1-5|.|TRBV2|15
CASSEARGAGQPQHF
TGTGCCAGCAGTGAAGCGCGGGGGGCTGGTCAGCCCCAGCATTTT
>.|TRBJ2-1|.|TRBV9|15
CASSVTGLSFDEQFF
TGTGCCAGCAGCGTGACGGGGCTCTCATTCGACGAGCAGTTCTTC
>.|TRBJ2-3|.|TRBV6-1|11
CASSESGTQYF
TGTGCCAGCAGTGAATCAGGCACGCAGTATTTT
>.|TRBJ2-3|TRBD2|TRBV27|14
CASSLGLAGYTQYF
TGTGCCAGCAGTTTAGGGCTAGCGGGTTATACGCAGTATTTT
>few|TRBJ1-4|.|TRBV7-2|16
CASSPQSGGGNEKLFF
TGTGCCAGCAGCCCACAATCGGGGGGCGGTAATGAAAAACTGTTTTTT
>once|TRBJ1-1|.|TRBV18|15
CASSPRGWGTNEAFF
TGTGCCAGCTCACCACGGGGGTGGGGGACCAATGAAGCTTTCTTT
>.|TRBJ2-3|.|TRBV5-6|13
CASSSLWADTQYF
TGTGCCAGCAGCTCTCTCTGGGCAGATACGCAGTATTTT
>.|TRBJ2-1|.|TRBV27|12
CASSQTGTSQFF
TGTGCCAGCAGTCAAACCGGGACTTCACAGTTCTTC
>.|TRBJ1-2|TRBD1|TRBV10-1|13
CASSSDRNYGYTF
TGCGCCAGCAGTTCGGACAGGAACTATGGCTACACCTTC
>.|TRBJ1-2|TRBD1|TRBV6-6|12
CASGQGDYGYTF
TGTGCCAGCGGACAGGGGGACTATGGCTACACCTTC
>.|TRBJ1-4|TRBD1|TRBV7-9|18
CASTGLGIDRAGIEKLFF
TGTGCCAGCACCGGGCTCGGGATTGACAGGGCGGGAATCGAAAAACTGTTTTTT
>.|TRBJ2-1|.|TRBV4-3|14
CASSQAGAWNEQFF
TGCGCCAGCAGCCAAGCGGGGGCCTGGAATGAGCAGTTCTTC
>few|TRBJ2-2|.|TRBV28|12
CASRMRTGELFF
TGTGCCAGCAGGATGAGGACCGGGGAGCTGTTTTTT
>.|TRBJ1-4|TRBD1|TRBV5-1|16
CASSLAMTTGGEKLFF
TGCGCCAGCAGCTTGGCGATGACGACAGGGGGAGAAAAACTGTTTTTT
>.|TRBJ2-1|.|TRBV7-2|15
CASSSPEFAYNEQFF
TGTGCCAGCAGCTCCCCGGAGTTCGCCTACAATGAGCAGTTCTTC
>.|TRBJ2-5|.|TRBV21-1|14
CASSHLLVPETQYF
TGTGCCAGCAGCCACCTCTTAGTCCCGGAGACCCAGTACTTC
>.|TRBJ2-3|TRBD2|TRBV10-2|14
CASNLAGSTDTQYF
TGCGCCAGCAACTTAGCGGGAAGCACAGATACGCAGTATTTT
>.|TRBJ1-5|.|TRBV5-4|13
CASNDAGVQPQHF
TGTGCCAGCAACGATGCAGGGGTTCAGCCCCAGCATTTT
>few|TRBJ1-2|TRBD1|TRBV11-2|14
CASSTRAGGIGYTF
TGTGCCAGCAGCACTCGCGCAGGGGGTATTGGCTACACCTTC
>.|TRBJ2-1|.|TRBV11-3|15
CASSLGARASIEQFF
TGTGCCAGCAGCTTAGGGGCGCGGGCTAGCATTGAGCAGTTCTTC
>.|TRBJ1-1|TRBD1|TRBV5-1|15
CASTGTGRTRTEAFF
TGCGCCAGCACCGGGACAGGGCGTACAAGGACTGAAGCTTTCTTT
>.|TRBJ2-3|TRBD2|TRBV19|18
CASSLGLAGVRSTDTQYF
TGTGCCAGTAGCCTTGGACTAGCGGGAGTACGAAGCACAGATACGCAGTATTTT
>.|TRBJ2-7|.|TRBV2|12
CASRDTYYEQYF
TGTGCCAGCAGGGACACCTACTACGAGCAGTACTTC
>medium-sized|TRBJ2-1|.|TRBV5-6|15
CASSSPGPTTYEQFF
TGTGCCAGCAGCTCGCCGGGACCGACTACATATGAGCAGTTCTTC
>once|TRBJ2-1|.|TRBV2|15
CASSLSGRSGNEQFF
TGTGCCAGCAGCCTATCGGGGAGATCGGGAAATGAGCAGTTCTTC
>.|TRBJ2-6|.|TRBV27|15
CASSPRLNGANVLTF
TGTGCCAGCAGCCCCCGTCTAAATGGGGCCAACGTCCTGACTTTC
>.|TRBJ2-1|.|TRBV6-5|13
CASSYGGAHEQFF
TGTGCCAGCAGTTACGGGGGGGCTCACGAGCAGTTCTTC
>.|TRBJ2-1|.|TRBV19|15
CASSIGFARSNEQFF
TGTGCCAGTAGTATAGGGTTTGCACGAAGCAATGAGCAGTTCTTC
>.|TRBJ2-1|.|TRBV4-3|15
CASSLSVLGTNEQFF
TGCGCCAGCAGCCTTTCCGTCCTAGGAACCAATGAGCAGTTCTTC
>.|TRBJ2-1|.|TRBV4-1|14
CASSQEPPTHEQFF
TGCGCCAGCAGCCAAGAGCCGCCCACCCATGAGCAGTTCTTC
>few|TRBJ1-1|.|TRBV6-1|15
CASSEAGFAGTEAFF
TGTGCCAGCAGTGAAGCGGGTTTCGCGGGCACTGAAGCTTTCTTT
>.|TRBJ2-2|.|TRBV30|15
CAWITSRPNTGELFF
TGTGCCTGGATCACCTCGCGTCCGAACACCGGGGAGCTGTTTTTT
>.|TRBJ2-3|TRBD2|TRBV9|20
CASSVGPTSGRGLSTDTQYF
TGTGCCAGCAGCGTAGGCCCAACTAGCGGGAGGGGACTTAGCACAGATACGCAGTATTTT
>medium-sized|TRBJ2-2|.|TRBV4-1|16
CASSQEQGYNTGELFF
TGCGCCAGCAGCCAAGAACAGGGCTACAACACCGGGGAGCTGTTTTTT
>.|TRBJ1-4|.|TRBV28|17
CASSSERVSLTNEKLFF
TGTGCCAGCAGTTCGGAGAGGGTCTCATTAACTAATGAAAAACTGTTTTTT
>.|TRBJ1-3|.|TRBV11-2|14
CASSRAQGMDTIYF
TGTGCCAGCAGCCGGGCACAGGGCATGGACACCATATATTTT
>.|TRBJ1-2|.|TRBV19|17
CASSGTGTLTINYGYTF
TGTGCCAGTAGTGGAACAGGGACTTTGACGATTAACTATGGCTACACCTTC